What follows is one TCR beta chain and its context. The antigen is not known. Germline V gene lookup returns CDR1 SGHRS and CDR2 YFSETQ. The CDR3 is made up of 14 amino acids. V lost 4 bases to trimming and J lost 5 bases; unmatched junction nucleotides: 2. The data stem from a study of cytomegalovirus exposure and HLA in healthy donors. General study findings and limits: The availability of immune exposure information extended only to CMV serostatus. Later analysis identified about 18,000 TCR beta sequences associated with HLA alleles, using a false discovery rate threshold of 0.05. Later findings reportedly placed an Asian-associated ancestry cluster below the approximately 670-donor mean for N-insertions. When presence/absence was analysed, sequencing depth was taken to be roughly uniform across donors.

With 60 Vbeta and 13 Jbeta primers, the PCR was carried out. The protocol was immunoSEQ multiplex PCR, while the TCRdb copy is restricted to in-frame clones and leaves out a portion. This sample has roughly 150,000 clones; roughly 76% occur once, and the top ten carry less than 2.5%. Sequenced: PBMCs. The V gene is TRBV5-1, the J gene TRBJ2-2; 10 bases match TRBD1. The receptor was isolated from a male donor in good health and CMV-seronegative. DNA of the CDR3: TGCGCCAGCAGCGGGACAGGGGTTACCGGGGAGCTGTTTTTT. Residues: CASSGTGVTGELFF.